The 23 T cell receptor beta chains reported below all come from one sample, sequenced in a study of blood T cell repertoires in COVID-19. Assay: immunoSEQ multiplex PCR; the TCRdb copy retains only in-frame clones and omits some. This sample carries 150,000 to 200,000 clones, around 92% of them seen once, and the ten largest clones take 4.8%. Sequenced: peripheral blood. The receptors stem from a man in his thirties or forties with COVID-19, enrolled during active disease.

This rearrangement joins TRBV5-6 to TRBJ1-1; 11 nucleotides line up with TRBD1. The CDR3 contains 15 residues. Unmatched junction bases numbered 4, after V lost 2 bases and J lost 4 bases. Per the germline V gene, CDR1 is SGHDT and CDR2 is YYEEEE. CDR3 amino acids: CASSFGQGAGTEAFF. The CDR3 DNA follows: TGTGCCAGCAGCTTCGGACAGGGGGCGGGCACTGAAGCTTTCTTT.

V is TRBV7-7 and J is TRBJ2-3; 9 bases are shared with TRBD1. There are 15 residues in the CDR3. Looked up from germline, CDR1 is SSHAT and CDR2 is FNYEAQ (reference sequence). J lost 1 base, V lost 5 bases, and 4 bases had no gene match. The CDR3 DNA reads TGTGCCAGCAGCCCGGGGACAGGGCGCACAGATACGCAGTATTTT. Translation gives CASSPGTGRTDTQYF.

This sequence joins TRBV18 and TRBJ1-3; the D gene is possibly TRBD1 (5 bases). Trimming pared 0 bases from V and 2 bases from J, leaving 8 bases between. Per the germline V gene, CDR1 is KGHSH and CDR2 is LQKENI. The CDR3 covers 15 residues. CDR3 coding DNA: TGTGCCAGCTCACCACCTGGAGGGGCTGGAAACACCATATATTTT. It translates to CASSPPGGAGNTIYF.

The J gene is TRBJ1-5, the V gene TRBV5-8; D is ambiguous. The V end lost 0 bases, the J end lost 4 bases, and 5 bases lay between the germline ends. The germline V gene has CDR1 SGHTS and CDR2 YDEGEE. The CDR3 contains 13 residues. CDR3 nucleotide sequence: TGTGCCAGCAGCTTGGACCGGAATCAGCCCCAGCATTTT. It yields the protein CASSLDRNQPQHF. The whole variable domain, remainder taken from reference TRBV5-8 and TRBJ1-5, is EAGVTQSPTHLIKTRGQQATLRCSPISGHTSVYWYQQALGLGLQFLLWYDEGEERNRGNFPPRFSGRQFPNYSSELNVNALELEDSALYLCASSLDRNQPQHFGDGTRLSIL.

V is TRBV29-1 and J is TRBJ1-2, with TRBD1 identical over 7 bases. Germline V gives CDR1 SQVTM, CDR2 ANQGSEA. V trimming: 5 bases; J trimming: 3 bases; junction bases outside the gene matches: 6. The CDR3 extends over 13 amino acids. The CDR3 DNA reads as TGCAGCGTTTCTAGAGGGGGCTACTATGGCTACACCTTC. It codes for CSVSRGGYYGYTF.

The V gene is TRBV19, the J gene TRBJ2-5, with TRBD1 as a possible D gene (6 bases). Germline V CDR1 and CDR2: LNHDA, SQIVND (reference sequence). CDR3 length equals 15 residues. Trimming shortened V by 6 bases and J by 1 base, and 15 bases separated the two germline ends. The CDR3 sequence: CASRKRQATQETQYF. In DNA, the CDR3 is TGTGCCAGTAGAAAAAGACAGGCTACCCAAGAGACCCAGTACTTC.

The chain recombines TRBV9 with TRBJ2-3; D is perhaps TRBD1 (6 bases). The CDR3 consists of 18 residues. V lost 4 bases, J lost 2 bases, and 23 bases lay in between. Germline V CDR1 and CDR2: SGDLS, YYNGEE. This CDR3 is CASSPRQRGTPYTDTQYF. For the CDR3, the DNA is TGTGCCAGCAGCCCCCGCCAGAGGGGGACGCCTTACACAGATACGCAGTATTTT.

This clone was detected only once. The V gene is TRBV18, the J gene TRBJ2-4, with TRBD1 identical over 8 bases. Germline CDR1 reads KGHSH; CDR2 reads LQKENI. The length of the CDR3 is 17 residues. Trimming took 3 bases from V and 2 from J; bases not matched to a gene: 9. The CDR3 here is CASSPGQGTPTKNIQYF. The CDR3 DNA follows: TGTGCCAGCTCACCCGGACAGGGAACCCCCACCAAAAACATTCAGTACTTC.

The V gene is TRBV7-3, the J gene TRBJ2-1, with TRBD2 matching over 15 bases. Germline loops: CDR1 SGHTA, CDR2 FQGTGA. The CDR3 is 15 amino acids. The J segment lost 9 bases and the V segment lost 4 bases, leaving 4 bases of the junction unmatched. The CDR3 bases are TGTGCCAGCAGCTCGGGACTAGCGGGAGGTATTGAGCAGTTCTTC. This encodes CASSSGLAGGIEQFF.

This chain links TRBV7-9 with TRBJ1-2; D unclear. The CDR3 spans 14 residues. The germline V gene has CDR1 SEHNR and CDR2 FQNEAQ (reference sequence). V lost 4 bases to trimming and J lost 5 bases, with 14 bases between them. The CDR3 sequence is CASSSAAVWYGYTF. The CDR3 region has the DNA TGTGCCAGCAGCTCAGCCGCGGTATGGTATGGCTACACCTTC.

This clone was seen once. The chain links TRBV5-4 to TRBJ2-3; 8 bases fit TRBD2. In germline, CDR1 is SGHNT, CDR2 YYREEE (reference sequence). CDR3 length: 16 amino acids. J was trimmed by 2 bases and V by 0 bases; bases with no gene match: 5. CDR3 region: CASSLVGGGYTDTQYF. The CDR3 DNA reads as TGTGCCAGCAGCTTGGTGGGCGGGGGGTACACAGATACGCAGTATTTT.

The count of this clone is one. This chain uses TRBV7-2 with TRBJ2-2; 9 bases agree with TRBD1. The CDR3 has 18 amino acids. CDR1 and CDR2 from the germline V gene are SGHTA and FQGNSA. J was trimmed by 6 bases and V by 3 bases; bases with no gene match: 14. The CDR3 sequence is CASSFKVTGGVSPGELFF. Here the CDR3 DNA reads TGTGCCAGCAGCTTCAAAGTAACAGGGGGCGTTTCTCCCGGGGAGCTGTTTTTT.

This sequence joins TRBV6-2 or TRBV6-3 and TRBJ2-1; the match to TRBD2 covers 8 bases. The germline V gene encodes CDR1 MNHEY and CDR2 SVGEGT. The CDR3 length is 15 residues. V dropped 0 bases and J dropped 15; count of bases not matched to a gene: 13. CDR3 in amino acids: CASSYSRGSGDRRFF. In nucleotides, the CDR3 is TGTGCCAGCAGTTACTCTCGTGGTAGCGGGGACCGCCGGTTCTTC.

The rearrangement uses TRBV7-9 and TRBJ2-6; D remains ambiguous. The CDR3 has 18 amino acids. V lost 1 base and J 0 bases, leaving 13 bases between the germline ends. Germline-derived CDR1 and CDR2 are SEHNR and FQNEAQ (reference sequence). The CDR3 DNA reads TGTGCCAGCAGCTTAGTCCACAGCCCCTACTCTGGGGCCAACGTCCTGACTTTC. Translating it yields CASSLVHSPYSGANVLTF.

The J gene is TRBJ1-5, the V gene TRBV5-6, with 7 positions matching TRBD1. With 3 bases clipped from V and 1 base from J, the junction kept 13 bases outside the gene matches. This CDR3 contains 18 residues. The germline CDR1 and CDR2 sequences are SGHDT and YYEEEE. The CDR3 loop is CASSYRDSGPESNQPQHF. The CDR3 nucleotides read TGTGCCAGCAGCTACCGGGACAGTGGACCGGAAAGCAATCAGCCCCAGCATTTT.

The chain links TRBV7-9 to TRBJ1-4; D is ambiguous. Germline CDR1 reads SEHNR; CDR2 reads FQNEAQ (reference sequence). This CDR3 spans 15 amino acids. Trimming removed 1 base from V and 8 bases from J, with 14 bases in between. CDR3: CASSLVSGFREKLFF. DNA for the CDR3: TGTGCCAGCAGCTTAGTCTCGGGGTTTCGGGAAAAACTGTTTTTT.

This clone has just one count. The chain carries TRBV5-1 and TRBJ2-3; 8 bases match TRBD2. V lost 2 bases, J lost 0 bases, and 2 bases stayed unmatched. The CDR3 loop spans 15 amino acids. The V gene's germline CDR1 is SGHRS and CDR2 YFSETQ. CDR3 bases: TGCGCCAGCAGCTTACTAGCGGCTAGCACAGATACGCAGTATTTT. It encodes CASSLLAASTDTQYF.

V is TRBV19 and J is TRBJ1-1; no clear D. Germline values: CDR1 LNHDA, CDR2 SQIVND (reference sequence). This CDR3 has 14 amino acids. V lost 7 bases and J lost 7, with 19 bases in between. The CDR3 DNA is TGTGCCAGTAATTTCAGCCCCCTGGGCAGTGAAGCTTTCTTT. This codes for CASNFSPLGSEAFF.

The gene calls are TRBV30 and TRBJ2-7; 9 positions match TRBD1. The germline V gene has CDR1 GTSNPN and CDR2 SVGIG (reference sequence). Trimming at V came to 5 bases and at J to 5 bases, leaving 1 base not matched to a gene. This CDR3 spans 11 amino acids. The CDR3 sequence: CAWGTGNEQYF. The CDR3 coding sequence is TGTGCCTGGGGGACAGGGAACGAGCAGTACTTC. The whole variable domain, filled in from reference TRBV30 and TRBJ2-7, reads SQTIHQWPATLVQPVGSPLSLECTVEGTSNPNLYWYRQAAGRGLQLLFYSVGIGQISSEVPQNLSASRPQDRQFILSSKKLLLSDSGFYLCAWGTGNEQYFGPGTRLTVT.

The J gene is TRBJ1-1, the V gene TRBV4-2; possibly TRBD1 for D (6 bases). The CDR3 sequence is 13 residues long. Germline loops: CDR1 LGHNA, CDR2 YNFKEQ. V lost 0 bases to trimming and J lost 11 bases, with 13 bases between them. CDR3 in DNA: TGTGCCAGCAGCCAAGAAGTGAGGACAGTGGCTTTCTTT. Encoded protein: CASSQEVRTVAFF.

This clone has just a few counts. The chain employs TRBV5-5 and TRBJ1-1, with 8 bases matching TRBD1. The V and J ends lost 7 bases and 5 bases, in that order; junction bases with no gene match: 7. The V gene's germline CDR1 is SGHKS and CDR2 YYEKEE (reference sequence). This CDR3 has 13 amino acids. CDR3 nucleotides: TGTGCCAGCCTACAGGGGGTGGAGACTGAAGCTTTCTTT. This sequence encodes CASLQGVETEAFF.

The V call is TRBV9, the J call TRBJ1-2, with 10 bases identical to TRBD1. The CDR3 runs to 13 residues. Germline V gene lookup returns CDR1 SGDLS and CDR2 YYNGEE. Unmatched junction bases numbered 4, after V lost 4 bases and J lost 7 bases. CDR3 residues: CASSSWDRGGYTF. The DNA of the CDR3 is TGTGCCAGCAGCTCCTGGGACAGGGGTGGCTACACCTTC.

The chain combines TRBV5-1 with TRBJ2-1, with 9 positions matching TRBD2. This CDR3 region has 16 residues. V dropped 1 base and J dropped 9; count of bases not matched to a gene: 11. Looked up from germline, CDR1 is SGHRS and CDR2 is YFSETQ. The CDR3 region has the DNA TGCGCCAGCAGCTTGAATATCGCGGGAGGGCAGGGTGAGCAGTTCTTC. Translated: CASSLNIAGGQGEQFF. The full variable domain, its missing parts supplied by reference TRBV5-1 and TRBJ2-1, is KAGVTQTPRYLIKTRGQQVTLSCSPISGHRSVSWYQQTPGQGLQFLFEYFSETQRNKGNFPGRFSGRQFSNSRSEMNVSTLELGDSALYLCASSLNIAGGQGEQFFGPGTRLTVL.